This TCR beta chain was recovered during a study of CD8 T cells in Susac syndrome. Study overall: Patients with Susac syndrome were, at the time of blood collection, therapy-naive, maintained on corticosteroids, or maintained on intravenous immunoglobulin alone. Overall study findings and caveats: Clonal expansion involving Susac CD8+ cells peaked in TEMRA cells and active patients.

V was pared by 3 bases and J by 1 base, with 4 bases of the junction left unmatched. Per the germline V gene, CDR1 is SGDLS and CDR2 is YYNGEE. This CDR3 is 15 amino acids long. It was with random hexamers that about 0.45 to 1 ug RNA was reverse transcribed. TCRdb reprocessed the immunoSEQ multiplex PCR reads via MiXCR and lists one record per CDR3 protein. The sample holds roughly 110,000 distinct CDR3 sequences, 94% seen once. In regard to this clonotype: The antigen is not known.

The specimen sequenced was CD8+ T cells from PBMCs. The chain combines TRBV9 with TRBJ1-3; 7 positions match TRBD1. The sequence was collected from a human donor with Susac syndrome. The CDR3 loop reads CASSASGGSGNTIYF. Written as DNA, the CDR3 is TGTGCCAGCAGCGCTTCAGGGGGATCTGGAAACACCATATATTTT.